A single sample gave rise to the 12 T cell receptor beta chains below, sequenced in a study of regulatory T cells in long-lasting Graves disease. Time point indicated: persistent/refractory GD, antithyroid drugs over 5 years with positive TRAb. Preparation of the TCR library used RNA extracted from PBMCs. Sequencing libraries for TCR beta were prepared with iRepertoire HTBI primers and Arm-PCR of CDR3 regions. TCRdb re-analysed the multiplex PCR reads in MiXCR, keeping a single row per CDR3 protein. The sample has 600,000 to 800,000 distinct CDR3 sequences, approximately 31% seen once. The sample consisted of peripheral blood mononuclear cells (PBMCs), taken when the disease was refractory, from a patient treated with antithyroid drugs. Every receptor here comes from a female donor with Graves disease.

The chain combines TRBV19 with TRBJ1-2; perhaps TRBD1 as D (6 bases). Trimming took off 0 bases at V and 8 bases at J, with 19 bases between the two ends. This CDR3 is 16 amino acids long. The germline gives CDR1 LNHDA, CDR2 SQIVND (reference sequence). CDR3 DNA sequence: TGTGCCAGTAGTATAGATGGTATTAGGACAGCGGGAGGCTACACCTTC. This gives the protein CASSIDGIRTAGGYTF.

This clonotype occurred many times. The CDR3 DNA is TGTGCCAGCAGTTTGGGCCAGATCTATGGCTACACCTTC. Its translation: CASSLGQIYGYTF. The V and J genes are TRBV12-3 or TRBV12-4 and TRBJ1-2; D not certain. The CDR3 spans 13 residues. Deletions cut 3 bases from V and 4 bases from J, with 9 bases between.

This chain connects TRBV12-3 or TRBV12-4 to TRBJ2-2, with D perhaps matching TRBD1 or TRBD2 (5 bases each). Trimming cost V 7 bases and J 8 bases, with 17 bases left between them. The CDR3 contains 14 residues. This chain's CDR3 is CASTIGTMGGELFF. DNA for the CDR3: TGTGCCAGCACCATCGGGACGATGGGGGGGGAGCTGTTTTTT.

This clonotype was observed a single time. The chain employs TRBV5-1 and TRBJ2-2; TRBD1 agrees at 8 bases. This CDR3 has 15 amino acids. Per the germline V gene, CDR1 is SGHRS and CDR2 is YFSETQ. J gave up 1 base and V 7 bases, and 6 bases lay outside the gene matches. Here the CDR3 DNA reads TGCGCCAGCCAGACCGGGACAGGGAACACCGGGGAGCTGTTTTTT. Its protein is CASQTGTGNTGELFF.

V and J are TRBV6-2 or TRBV6-3 and TRBJ2-7; unclear D gene. The CDR3 sequence is 13 residues long. The germline gives CDR1 MNHEY, CDR2 SVGEGT. V lost 4 bases and J 2 bases, leaving 9 bases between the germline ends. CDR3 region: CASSLIPPYEQYF. For the CDR3, the DNA is TGTGCCAGCAGTTTGATCCCCCCCTACGAGCAGTACTTC.

The chain employs TRBV11-2 and TRBJ1-6, with D unclear. V lost 4 bases and J lost 4, with 8 bases in between. The CDR3 covers 14 residues. In germline, CDR1 is SGHAT, CDR2 FQNNGV. The CDR3 spells CASSSTSYNSPLHF. CDR3 nucleotides: TGTGCCAGCAGCTCAACGTCATATAATTCACCCCTCCACTTT. Drawing the rest from reference TRBV11-2 and TRBJ1-6, the complete variable domain is EAGVAQSPRYKIIEKRQSVAFWCNPISGHATLYWYQQILGQGPKLLIQFQNNGVVDDSQLPKDRFSAERLKGVDSTLKIQPAKLEDSAVYLCASSSTSYNSPLHFGNGTRLTVT.

This clonotype showed up just a few times. The V call is TRBV29-1, the J call TRBJ2-5, with D possibly matching TRBD1 (5 bases). The germline gives CDR1 SQVTM, CDR2 ANQGSEA. The CDR3 extends over 14 amino acids. V was shortened by 6 bases and J by 4 bases, with 18 bases between the two germline ends. As DNA, the CDR3 is TGCAGCGTGGACCAGGGCGTTTCAGGAGAGACCCAGTACTTC. It codes for CSVDQGVSGETQYF.

In its sample, this clonotype was seen a few times. The conserved final phenylalanine or tryptophan is absent from the CDR3, which likely points to a read error. The limits of the CDR3 on the DNA are not certain, so only TCRdb's listed CDR3 is given. The chain uses TRBV30 and TRBJ1-1. The CDR3 numbers 11 amino acids, ends counted. CDR1 and CDR2 (germline): GTSNPN, SVGIG (reference sequence). The CDR3 reads CAWSVKWAVLV.

The chain joins TRBV15 to TRBJ2-7; 8 nucleotides agree with TRBD2. This CDR3 has 16 residues. Per the germline V gene, CDR1 is LNHNV and CDR2 is YYDKDF (reference sequence). The trim removed 0 bases at V and 10 bases at J, leaving 14 bases unmatched. The CDR3 here is CATSRDSFGSGSAQYF. CDR3 in DNA: TGTGCCACCAGCAGAGATTCCTTTGGGAGCGGGAGCGCTCAGTACTTC.

This clonotype was detected only a few times. The CDR3 nucleotides read TGTGCCAGCAGCACCCAAGGACAGGGCCAAGAGACCCAGTACTTC. This codes for CASSTQGQGQETQYF. V usage is TRBV9 and J usage is TRBJ2-5, with TRBD1 identical over 8 bases. V lost 4 bases to trimming and J lost 1 base; unmatched junction nucleotides: 6. The CDR3 is made up of 15 amino acids. Looked up from germline, CDR1 is SGDLS and CDR2 is YYNGEE.

This clonotype showed up just a few times. V gene TRBV3-1 combines with J gene TRBJ1-2; 7 bases match TRBD1. V lost 4 bases, J lost 4 bases, and 6 bases stayed unmatched. There are 14 residues in the CDR3. The germline V gene has CDR1 LGHDT and CDR2 YNNKEL (reference sequence). The CDR3 here is CASSPTGTVYGYTF. CDR3 sequence (DNA): TGTGCCAGCAGCCCAACCGGGACAGTCTATGGCTACACCTTC.

The V call is TRBV6-2 or TRBV6-3, the J call TRBJ2-7, with D uncertain. V lost 0 bases, J lost 2 bases, and 11 bases lay in between. This CDR3 region has 15 residues. Germline lookup yields CDR1 MNHEY and CDR2 SVGEGT. CDR3 in DNA: TGTGCCAGCAGTTACTCCTTCTATTCTACCTACGAGCAGTACTTC. Its protein is CASSYSFYSTYEQYF.